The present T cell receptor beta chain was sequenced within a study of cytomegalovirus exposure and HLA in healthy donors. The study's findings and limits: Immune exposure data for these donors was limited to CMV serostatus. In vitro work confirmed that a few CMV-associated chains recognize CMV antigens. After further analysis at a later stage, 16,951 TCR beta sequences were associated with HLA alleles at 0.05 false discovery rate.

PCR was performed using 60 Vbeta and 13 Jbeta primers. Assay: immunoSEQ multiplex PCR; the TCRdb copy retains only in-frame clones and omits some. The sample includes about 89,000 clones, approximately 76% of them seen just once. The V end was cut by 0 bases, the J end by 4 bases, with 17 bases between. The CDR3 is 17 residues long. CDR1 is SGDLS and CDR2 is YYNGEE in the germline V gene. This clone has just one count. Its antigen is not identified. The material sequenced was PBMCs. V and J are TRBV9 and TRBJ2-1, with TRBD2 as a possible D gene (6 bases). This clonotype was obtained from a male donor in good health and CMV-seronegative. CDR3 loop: CASSVGLGAGLYNEQFF. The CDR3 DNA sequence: TGTGCCAGCAGCGTAGGACTAGGAGCGGGCCTTTACAATGAGCAGTTCTTC.